The T cell receptor (beta chain) described here comes from a study of vaccination effects on CD4 cells after COVID-19. Findings and caveats of the study: Clones induced by infection and by vaccine showed marked clonal contraction late after vaccination.

With the ViraFEST assay, the study expanded antigen-specific CD4+ T cells using viral peptide pools, then sequenced them. Upon completion of 10 days in culture, CD4+ T cells were isolated. Recipients of the vaccine had no prior SARS-CoV-2 infection and negative nucleocapsid antibodies. Some clones are missing from TCRdb's copy, which holds only in-frame ones; the method was immunoSEQ multiplex PCR. The sample shows some 22,000 clones, about 76% of them seen only once. In its sample, this clone was seen once. Its antigen is unidentified. This TCR was sampled from a human donor who received a COVID-19 vaccine. The starting material was CD4+ T cells from PBMCs cultured with SARS-CoV-2 spike peptides, obtained before COVID-19 vaccination.

CDR3 nucleotides: TGCAGTGCTAGTGACGGTTCGGGGGCCCAGCATTTT. As protein: CSASDGSGAQHF. The J gene is TRBJ1-5, the V gene TRBV20-1; tentative D call: TRBD1 (5 bases). Trimming removed 3 bases from V and 11 bases from J, with 14 bases in between. The CDR3 contains 12 residues. The V gene's germline CDR1 is DFQATT and CDR2 SNEGSKA (reference sequence).